The clone carrying this TCR beta chain was picked up many times. These data originate in a study of blood T cells in healthy people across ages. It was around 10 milliliters of peripheral blood that were drawn from each donor. Per the germline V gene, CDR1 is DFQATT and CDR2 is SNEGSKA (reference sequence). V shed 7 bases and J shed 0 bases, with 22 bases lying between them. The CDR3 is made up of 17 amino acids. With a J-beta primer mix and a sample-barcoded 5' primer, a second PCR ran about 7 to 12 cycles. Template switching added a 12-random-nucleotide identifier to every cDNA molecule. TCRdb re-analysed the 5' RACE reads in MiXCR, keeping a single row per CDR3 protein. This sample carries about 1,000,000 distinct CDR3 sequences, more than 40% of them seen once, and the ten largest clones take about 19%.

This receptor was taken from a woman aged 55 to 70 in good health. The sample consisted of blood. The V and J genes are TRBV20-1 and TRBJ2-4; D tentatively fits TRBD1 or TRBD2 (6 bases each). This chain's CDR3 is CSVKKGGLGLAKNIQYF. CDR3 coding DNA: TGCAGTGTTAAAAAGGGGGGTTTGGGGCTAGCCAAAAACATTCAGTACTTC.